The next 21 T cell receptor beta chains were all read from a single sample in a study of cytomegalovirus exposure and HLA in healthy donors. The PCR ran on 60 Vbeta and 13 Jbeta primers. The assay was immunoSEQ multiplex PCR, and TCRdb's table has in-frame clones only and misses some. The table has 150,000 to 200,000 clones, 78% seen once. The sample was PBMCs. Receptors originate from a woman younger than 45 in good health and CMV-seropositive.

The J gene is TRBJ1-4, the V gene TRBV5-4; 8 nucleotides line up with TRBD1. This CDR3 has 14 residues. The V gene's germline CDR1 is SGHNT and CDR2 YYREEE (reference sequence). After removal of 4 bases from V and 4 bases from J, the junction contained 3 bases not matched to a gene. The CDR3: CASSRTGNNEKLFF. CDR3 DNA sequence: TGTGCCAGCAGCCGGACAGGGAATAATGAAAAACTGTTTTTT.

In this sample, this clone turned up once. This sequence joins TRBV19 and TRBJ1-2; D remains ambiguous. The V end was cut by 5 bases, the J end by 4 bases, with 17 bases between. Germline assignment: CDR1 LNHDA and CDR2 SQIVND (reference sequence). The CDR3 length is 15 residues. The CDR3 spells CASSGTGGSIYGYTF. Here the CDR3 DNA reads TGTGCCAGTAGTGGTACCGGAGGGTCGATCTATGGCTACACCTTC.

The chain employs TRBV6-6 and TRBJ2-5; D is unresolved. The germline gives CDR1 MNHNY, CDR2 SVGAGI (reference sequence). This CDR3 is 12 amino acids long. With 4 bases removed from V and 0 bases from J, the gap between germline ends came to 3 bases. The CDR3 DNA sequence: TGTGCCAGCAGTTCGTACCAAGAGACCCAGTACTTC. This translates into CASSSYQETQYF.

The J gene is TRBJ1-1, the V gene TRBV29-1; 8 bases match TRBD1. CDR3 length equals 13 residues. With 6 bases clipped from V and 5 bases from J, the junction kept 8 bases outside the gene matches. Germline CDR1 is SQVTM and CDR2 is ANQGSEA. CDR3 in amino acids: CSVRGRGGTEAFF. CDR3 in DNA: TGCAGCGTCAGGGGGCGGGGTGGAACTGAAGCTTTCTTT.

The chain recombines TRBV7-9 with TRBJ1-2, with 7 bases that match TRBD1. The CDR3 sequence is 18 residues long. Germline V lookup: CDR1 SEHNR, CDR2 FQNEAQ (reference sequence). Trimming at V came to 4 bases and at J to 4 bases, leaving 18 bases not matched to a gene. As DNA, the CDR3 is TGTGCCAGCAGCTCCAGGGGGGTCGGACTTAAAGGCGCCTATGGCTACACCTTC. It codes for CASSSRGVGLKGAYGYTF.

The chain combines TRBV19 with TRBJ1-4, with 8 bases fitting TRBD1. CDR3 length: 16 amino acids. Germline V gene sequence: CDR1 LNHDA, CDR2 SQIVND (reference sequence). Trimming removed 7 bases from V and 8 bases from J; junction bases left unmatched: 15. CDR3 DNA sequence: TGTGCCAGTACCGCTCTCCCGGGACAGGATAACGAAAAACTGTTTTTT. Encoded protein: CASTALPGQDNEKLFF. Filled out from reference TRBV19 and TRBJ1-4, the complete variable domain reads DGGITQSPKYLFRKEGQNVTLSCEQNLNHDAMYWYRQDPGQGLRLIYYSQIVNDFQKGDIAEGYSVSREKKESFPLTVTSAQKNPTAFYLCASTALPGQDNEKLFFGSGTQLSVL.

This clone is a singleton in its sample. The V call is TRBV15, the J call TRBJ2-3, with TRBD1 as a possible D gene (5 bases). The V gene lost 5 bases and the J gene lost 2 bases, with 11 bases spanning the gap. The CDR3 is 14 residues long. Per germline, CDR1 LNHNV and CDR2 YYDKDF (reference sequence). In DNA form, the CDR3 reads TGTGCCACCAGCCAGCCCAGGGCCACAGATACGCAGTATTTT. This gives the protein CATSQPRATDTQYF.

The V gene is TRBV9, the J gene TRBJ2-7; 13 bases map to TRBD2. Trimming removed 2 bases from V and 2 bases from J; junction bases left unmatched: 4. This CDR3 is 16 amino acids long. Per germline, CDR1 SGDLS and CDR2 YYNGEE. Written as DNA, the CDR3 is TGTGCCAGCAGCGTCGGGACTAGCGGGGAGACCTACGAGCAGTACTTC. Its translation is CASSVGTSGETYEQYF.

This clone has more than one count but fewer than ten. This chain links TRBV7-3 with TRBJ2-5; 10 nucleotides match TRBD2. The CDR3 totals 15 residues. CDR1 and CDR2 from the germline V gene are SGHTA and FQGTGA. V shed 4 bases and J 4 bases; nucleotides not matched to a gene: 6. This CDR3 is CASSSSGGAGETQYF. CDR3 sequence (DNA): TGTGCCAGCAGCTCGAGCGGGGGGGCAGGAGAGACCCAGTACTTC.

The chain links TRBV14 to TRBJ1-1, with no clear D. CDR1 SGHDN and CDR2 FVKESK come from the germline V gene. This CDR3 comprises 13 residues. V shed 1 base and J shed 0 bases, with 3 bases lying between them. Here the CDR3 reads CASSQVMNTEAFF. The DNA for the CDR3 is TGTGCCAGCAGCCAAGTAATGAACACTGAAGCTTTCTTT.

This clone appeared once. The chain links TRBV7-9 to TRBJ1-1; D might be TRBD1 (6 bases). The V gene's germline CDR1 is SEHNR and CDR2 FQNEAQ (reference sequence). Trimming took 4 bases from V and 4 from J, leaving 22 bases between them. The CDR3 consists of 17 residues. The CDR3 DNA follows: TGTGCCAGCAGCTATCCCGGGCCACAGGGACCCACCACTGAAGCTTTCTTT. Translated: CASSYPGPQGPTTEAFF. Filled out from reference TRBV7-9 and TRBJ1-1, the complete variable domain reads DTGVSQNPRHKITKRGQNVTFRCDPISEHNRLYWYRQTLGQGPEFLTYFQNEAQLEKSRLLSDRFSAERPKGSFSTLEIQRTEQGDSAMYLCASSYPGPQGPTTEAFFGQGTRLTVV.

This clone was seen only a few times. The rearrangement joins TRBV2 to TRBJ2-3; a possible D gene is TRBD2 (6 bases). The CDR3 covers 14 residues. Trimming stripped 7 bases from V and 5 bases from J, with 16 bases between. CDR1 and CDR2 from the germline V gene are SNHLY and FYNNEI. CDR3 region: CASTPTRGKDTQYF. As DNA, the CDR3 is TGTGCCAGCACCCCGACCCGGGGGAAAGATACGCAGTATTTT.

The chain has TRBV19 and TRBJ1-2, with 7 bases that match TRBD1. CDR3 size: 15 residues. The J segment lost 4 bases and the V segment lost 1 base, leaving 6 bases of the junction unmatched. CDR1 and CDR2 from the germline V gene are LNHDA and SQIVND (reference sequence). CDR3 DNA: TGTGCCAGTAGTATAGGGGACAGACTTGGCTATGGCTACACCTTC. The encoded protein is CASSIGDRLGYGYTF.

The V call is TRBV19, the J call TRBJ2-3, with TRBD2 as a possible D gene (6 bases). Germline V gene data show CDR1 as LNHDA and CDR2 as SQIVND (reference sequence). V was shortened by 4 bases and J by 1 base, with 15 bases between the two germline ends. The CDR3 covers 16 residues. DNA for the CDR3: TGTGCCAGTAGTACCGGGGGTTTTGGACGCACAGATACGCAGTATTTT. This encodes CASSTGGFGRTDTQYF.

The rearrangement links TRBV7-9 to TRBJ1-1; D is perhaps TRBD1 (5 bases). The CDR3 covers 14 residues. With 4 bases removed from V and 4 bases from J, the gap between germline ends came to 13 bases. Germline loops: CDR1 SEHNR, CDR2 FQNEAQ (reference sequence). CDR3: CASSSGGGGTEAFF. The CDR3 DNA is TGTGCCAGCAGCTCTGGGGGAGGCGGCACTGAAGCTTTCTTT.

The J gene is TRBJ2-1, the V gene TRBV5-3; 8 bases match TRBD2. TRBV5-3 is assigned to the ORF class and has an uncertain function. The CDR3 has 13 residues. The CDR3 here is CANSGDTYNEQFF. The CDR3 nucleotides are TGTGCAAATAGCGGGGATACCTACAATGAGCAGTTCTTC.

This chain joins TRBV14 and TRBJ1-1, with a possible D match to TRBD1 (5 bases). Germline-derived CDR1 and CDR2 are SGHDN and FVKESK. Trimming cost V 5 bases and J 2 bases, with 12 bases left between them. This CDR3 is built from 14 residues. In DNA form, the CDR3 reads TGTGCCAGCAGCGAGTACAGGAGTAACACTGAAGCTTTCTTT. Its translation is CASSEYRSNTEAFF.

The chain is built from TRBV20-1 and TRBJ2-1; D is possibly TRBD2 (6 bases). Germline V CDR1 and CDR2: DFQATT, SNEGSKA (reference sequence). The CDR3 extends over 11 amino acids. Trimming pared 6 bases from V and 13 bases from J, leaving 16 bases between. CDR3 amino acids: CSALRLGSQFF. In nucleotides, the CDR3 is TGCAGTGCGCTGAGACTAGGCAGCCAGTTCTTC.

This rearrangement joins TRBV7-9 to TRBJ2-5; D possibly corresponds to TRBD1 (5 bases). V lost 2 bases and J lost 5, with 18 bases in between. CDR3 length: 16 residues. Germline loops: CDR1 SEHNR, CDR2 FQNEAQ (reference sequence). The CDR3 loop is CASSLWSGLIVETQYF. The CDR3 bases are TGTGCCAGCAGCTTATGGTCAGGGTTGATTGTGGAGACCCAGTACTTC.

The chain couples TRBV5-4 to TRBJ1-1; D is perhaps TRBD1 (6 bases). The germline gives CDR1 SGHNT, CDR2 YYREEE (reference sequence). The CDR3 is 13 amino acids. V was pared by 4 bases and J by 3 bases, with 10 bases between. CDR3 nucleotide sequence: TGTGCCAGCAGCGCAGGGGTTGACACTGAAGCTTTCTTT. Protein: CASSAGVDTEAFF.

The chain is built from TRBV5-6 and TRBJ2-1; D possibly corresponds to TRBD2 (6 bases). The V end lost 0 bases, the J end lost 9 bases, and 16 bases lay between the germline ends. This CDR3 contains 15 residues. The germline V gene encodes CDR1 SGHDT and CDR2 YYEEEE. The CDR3 is CASSLAAGPKVEQFF. The CDR3 DNA follows: TGTGCCAGCAGCTTGGCGGCGGGACCTAAGGTTGAGCAGTTCTTC.